The next 20 T cell receptor beta chains were all read from a single sample in a study of T cells in Graves' hyperthyroidism and ophthalmopathy. Amplification yielded TCR beta CDR3 regions, with RNA transcripts as the source. Carried out on the TCR CDR3, a first-round RT-PCR used the HTBI primer set. MiXCR was run by TCRdb on the multiplex PCR reads, yielding one entry per CDR3 protein. Altogether hundreds of thousands of distinct CDR3 sequences are present, less than 15% being singletons, with the ten largest covering around 9.6%. The source material was blood. These receptors came from a woman between 18 and 30 years old with Graves' hyperthyroidism.

This chain links TRBV9 with TRBJ2-1; 8 bases agree with TRBD1. The length of the CDR3 is 16 residues. V gave up 4 bases and J gave up 6 bases; unmatched junction bases: 12. CDR1 and CDR2 (germline): SGDLS, YYNGEE. CDR3 sequence (DNA): TGTGCCAGCAGCTTTCGTCTGGACAGGGTTCGCAATGAGCAGTTCTTC. Protein: CASSFRLDRVRNEQFF.

In its sample, this clonotype was seen a few times. The rearrangement joins TRBV2 to TRBJ2-1; TRBD2 might be the D (6 bases). This CDR3 is built from 11 residues. V gave up 9 bases and J gave up 8 bases, with 11 bases separating them. Germline V lookup: CDR1 SNHLY, CDR2 FYNNEI. This CDR3 is CARTGGDEQFF. The CDR3 DNA follows: TGTGCCAGGACGGGCGGGGATGAGCAGTTCTTC.

There are a few counts of this clonotype. The rearrangement links TRBV5-1 to TRBJ2-3; D gene uncertain. Germline CDR1 SGHRS, CDR2 YFSETQ. The V end lost 0 bases, the J end lost 4 bases, and 18 bases lay between the germline ends. The CDR3 runs 17 residues. In DNA, the CDR3 is TGCGCCAGCAGCTTGGCCTTGTCCAACCTAGGCTCAGATACGCAGTATTTT. Residues: CASSLALSNLGSDTQYF.

This clonotype occurred a few times. The V gene is TRBV30, the J gene TRBJ2-1, with D possibly matching TRBD1 (6 bases). CDR3 length: 17 residues. With 1 base removed from V and 8 bases from J, the gap between germline ends came to 24 bases. In germline, CDR1 is GTSNPN, CDR2 SVGIG (reference sequence). The CDR3 coding sequence is TGTGCCTGGAGTGCGCGAGGGGGTCGCCCCGCATTCTATGAGCAGTTCTTC. Protein product: CAWSARGGRPAFYEQFF. Using reference TRBV30 and TRBJ2-1 for the parts outside the CDR3, the full variable domain is SQTIHQWPATLVQPVGSPLSLECTVEGTSNPNLYWYRQAAGRGLQLLFYSVGIGQISSEVPQNLSASRPQDRQFILSSKKLLLSDSGFYLCAWSARGGRPAFYEQFFGPGTRLTVL.

This clonotype came up a few times. The chain has TRBV30 and TRBJ2-6; no firm D call. Germline V gene data show CDR1 as GTSNPN and CDR2 as SVGIG (reference sequence). Trimming took 0 bases from V and 0 from J, leaving 3 bases between them. The CDR3 sequence is 14 residues long. The CDR3 DNA sequence: TGTGCCTGGAGTGTCTTCTCTGGGGCCAACGTCCTGACTTTC. Its translation is CAWSVFSGANVLTF.

This clonotype was observed many times. J is TRBJ2-1 and V is TRBV7-6; TRBD2 might be the D (6 bases). Trimming removed 4 bases from V and 0 bases from J, with 13 bases in between. The CDR3 runs to 16 residues. CDR1 is SGHVS and CDR2 is FNYEAQ in the germline V gene. CDR3 nucleotide sequence: TGTGCCAGCAGCTCCACGGTAGCGGACTCCTACAATGAGCAGTTCTTC. This encodes CASSSTVADSYNEQFF.

The table lists this clonotype with many counts. This chain connects TRBV7-9 to TRBJ1-2; no clear D. The CDR3 runs 13 residues. Germline CDR1 is SEHNR and CDR2 is FQNEAQ (reference sequence). Deletions cut 9 bases from V and 8 bases from J, with 19 bases between. CDR3 nucleotides: TGTGCCAGTCAAAGGACGGGCGTCTGGGGCTACACCTTC. Translating gives CASQRTGVWGYTF. Together with reference TRBV7-9 and TRBJ1-2, the CDR3 gives the full variable domain: DTGVSQNPRHKITKRGQNVTFRCDPISEHNRLYWYRQTLGQGPEFLTYFQNEAQLEKSRLLSDRFSAERPKGSFSTLEIQRTEQGDSAMYLCASQRTGVWGYTFGSGTRLTVV.

This clonotype was seen more than once but under ten times. The V gene is TRBV7-9, the J gene TRBJ2-2; D gene uncertain. V was cut by 2 bases and J by 2 bases, with 9 bases left in between. CDR3 length equals 15 residues. Germline V gives CDR1 SEHNR, CDR2 FQNEAQ (reference sequence). The CDR3 nucleotides are TGTGCCAGCAGCTTAAGGCAGGCTAACACCGGGGAGCTGTTTTTT. Protein product: CASSLRQANTGELFF.

Only a few counts were recorded for this clonotype. The rearrangement joins TRBV3-1 to TRBJ2-1; no definite D call. This CDR3 region has 16 residues. Deletions cut 0 bases from V and 0 bases from J, with 9 bases between. The germline gives CDR1 LGHDT, CDR2 YNNKEL (reference sequence). CDR3 sequence reads: CASSQEGFISYNEQFF. Here the CDR3 DNA reads TGTGCCAGCAGCCAAGAAGGATTTATCTCCTACAATGAGCAGTTCTTC.

This clonotype was recorded at least ten times. V usage is TRBV9 and J usage is TRBJ2-7, with TRBD1 identical over 8 bases. This CDR3 is built from 14 residues. Germline assignment: CDR1 SGDLS and CDR2 YYNGEE. V shed 0 bases and J 5 bases; nucleotides not matched to a gene: 4. CDR3 loop: CASSVAQGAHEQYF. The CDR3 region has the DNA TGTGCCAGCAGCGTAGCCCAGGGGGCTCACGAGCAGTACTTC. The whole variable domain, filled in from reference TRBV9 and TRBJ2-7, reads DSGVTQTPKHLITATGQRVTLRCSPRSGDLSVYWYQQSLDQGLQFLIQYYNGEERAKGNILERFSAQQFPDLHSELNLSSLELGDSALYFCASSVAQGAHEQYFGPGTRLTVT.

This clonotype was seen only a few times. The V and J genes are TRBV28 and TRBJ2-7; the D gene could be TRBD1 or TRBD2 (5 bases each). Germline CDR1 and CDR2: MDHEN and SYDVKM. This CDR3 is 18 amino acids long. The V and J ends lost 3 bases and 0 bases respectively, with 21 bases between them. CDR3 DNA: TGTGCCAGCAGTTTGGGGTGGGAGAGGGGCAAGGGCTCCTACGAGCAGTACTTC. It codes for CASSLGWERGKGSYEQYF.

The chain carries TRBV5-1 and TRBJ2-3; tentatively, D is TRBD1 (6 bases). V lost 2 bases and J 3 bases, leaving 13 bases between the germline ends. CDR1 SGHRS and CDR2 YFSETQ come from the germline V gene. The CDR3 loop spans 15 amino acids. The DNA of the CDR3 is TGCGCCAGCAGCTTTACAGGGATCTCGACAGATACGCAGTATTTT. Translated, it gives CASSFTGISTDTQYF.

This clonotype occurred many times. The chain employs TRBV2 and TRBJ2-3, with 11 bases identical to TRBD2. V was clipped by 6 bases and J by 4 bases; unmatched bases: 12. The germline V gene has CDR1 SNHLY and CDR2 FYNNEI. The CDR3 contains 17 residues. In DNA, the CDR3 is TGTGCCAGCAGCCAACGACTAGCGGGATTGAAGGCAGATACGCAGTATTTT. Translation: CASSQRLAGLKADTQYF.

This clonotype was counted ten times or more. The chain is built from TRBV13 and TRBJ2-1; 14 bases are a match to TRBD2. The CDR3 loop spans 18 amino acids. The V gene's germline CDR1 is PRHDT and CDR2 FYEKMQ (reference sequence). The junction had 6 bases not matched to a gene; V was cut back by 0 bases and J by 5 bases. The CDR3: CASSLGSGLAGGDNEQFF. The DNA for the CDR3 is TGTGCCAGCAGCTTAGGCTCAGGACTAGCGGGGGGAGACAATGAGCAGTTCTTC.

This clonotype showed up many times. The DNA of the CDR3 is TGCGCCAGCAGTGACCCCGGACAGGGGAGGTACACTGAAGCTTTCTTT. It is translated as CASSDPGQGRYTEAFF. This chain uses TRBV10-2 with TRBJ1-1, with 9 positions matching TRBD1. The V and J ends lost 3 bases and 3 bases, in that order; junction bases with no gene match: 8. This CDR3 region has 16 residues. Germline V gene lookup returns CDR1 WSHSY and CDR2 SAAADI.

The chain is built from TRBV19 and TRBJ2-5, with 11 bases aligning to TRBD2. Germline loops: CDR1 LNHDA, CDR2 SQIVND (reference sequence). This CDR3 region has 19 residues. The junction had 12 bases not matched to a gene; V was cut back by 1 base and J by 2 bases. The CDR3: CASSIVGLAGGSGQETQYF. The CDR3 DNA reads TGTGCCAGTAGTATAGTGGGGCTAGCGGGAGGATCGGGACAAGAGACCCAGTACTTC.

This clonotype was counted only a few times. V usage is TRBV30 and J usage is TRBJ2-1, with 7 bases matching TRBD2. The germline V gene encodes CDR1 GTSNPN and CDR2 SVGIG (reference sequence). Trimming cost V 4 bases and J 8 bases; bases outside gene matches: 2. The CDR3 spans 11 residues. In nucleotides, the CDR3 is TGTGCCTGGATGGGGGGGGATGAGCAGTTCTTC. Translating it yields CAWMGGDEQFF.

This clonotype was counted only a few times. This sequence joins TRBV9 and TRBJ2-1; 8 bases fit TRBD2. The CDR3 contains 16 residues. The germline gives CDR1 SGDLS, CDR2 YYNGEE. V lost 1 base to trimming and J lost 4 bases; unmatched junction nucleotides: 7. This chain's CDR3 is CASSVSSGILYNEQFF. CDR3 nucleotide sequence: TGTGCCAGCAGCGTAAGTAGCGGGATACTTTACAATGAGCAGTTCTTC.

This clonotype turned up a few times. This chain uses TRBV28 with TRBJ1-5; D remains ambiguous. The CDR3 spans 13 residues. Per germline, CDR1 MDHEN and CDR2 SYDVKM. The ends were cut back, 6 bases at V and 4 bases at J, with 10 bases in the middle. In DNA form, the CDR3 reads TGTGCCAGCAGGCCCGGACGGAATCAGCCCCAGCATTTT. The encoded protein is CASRPGRNQPQHF.

J is TRBJ2-1 and V is TRBV7-6; the D gene is possibly TRBD2 (6 bases). Germline V gene lookup returns CDR1 SGHVS and CDR2 FNYEAQ. V was pared by 0 bases and J by 2 bases, with 14 bases between. The CDR3 length is 17 residues. The CDR3 here is CASSLARSGAAYNEQFF. For the CDR3, the DNA is TGTGCCAGCAGCTTAGCCCGTAGCGGAGCGGCCTACAATGAGCAGTTCTTC.